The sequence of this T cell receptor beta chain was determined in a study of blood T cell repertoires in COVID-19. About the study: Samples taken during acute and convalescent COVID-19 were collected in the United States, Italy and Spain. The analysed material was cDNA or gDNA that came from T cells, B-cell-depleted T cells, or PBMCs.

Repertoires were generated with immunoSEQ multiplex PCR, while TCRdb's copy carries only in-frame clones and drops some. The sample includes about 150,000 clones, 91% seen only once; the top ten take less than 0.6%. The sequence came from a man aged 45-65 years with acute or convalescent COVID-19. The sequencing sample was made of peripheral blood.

CDR3 residues: CASSPDRAQPQHF. In DNA, the CDR3 is TGTGCCAGCAGTCCTGACAGGGCCCAGCCCCAGCATTTT. The rearrangement uses TRBV7-2 and TRBJ1-5, with TRBD1 matching over 7 bases. The CDR3 has 13 amino acids. Germline-derived CDR1 and CDR2 are SGHTA and FQGNSA. The V segment lost 6 bases and the J segment 7 bases; nucleotides outside the gene matches: 6.